One and the same sample provided the 18 T cell receptor beta chains below, sequenced in a study. One entry per CDR3 protein, called by TCRdb with MiXCR from the 5' RACE reads. The sample yields about 41,000 distinct CDR3 sequences, less than 35% seen once. Sequenced input: memory CD4+ T cells sorted from a lymph node. As to subset: memory CD4+ T cells, CD4+CD45RO+CD25-. The source is a female donor with breast cancer.

V gene TRBV7-8 combines with J gene TRBJ2-1; 11 bases line up with TRBD2. This CDR3 spans 16 amino acids. CDR1 is SGHVS and CDR2 is FQNEAQ in the germline V gene. The V gene end was trimmed by 3 bases and the J gene end by 5 bases; junction bases not matched to a gene: 6. CDR3 region: CASSLASGRSHNEQFF. The CDR3 region has the DNA TGTGCCAGCAGCTTGGCTAGCGGGAGGTCACACAATGAGCAGTTCTTC.

This clonotype has only a few counts. The chain has TRBV5-1 and TRBJ1-4; D not certain. The CDR3 extends over 12 amino acids. Between the trimmed V and J ends, which lost 6 bases and 4 bases, there was a span of 7 bases. Germline V CDR1 and CDR2: SGHRS, YFSETQ. In nucleotides, the CDR3 is TGCGCCAGCATGGACGATAATGAAAAACTGTTTTTT. Its protein product is CASMDDNEKLFF.

The chain joins TRBV11-2 to TRBJ1-6; D remains unclear. CDR1 is SGHAT and CDR2 is FQNNGV in the germline V gene. V dropped 5 bases and J dropped 10 bases, with 15 bases sitting between them. The CDR3 is 14 amino acids. The CDR3 is CASSQPKNKSPLHF. CDR3 bases: TGTGCCAGCAGCCAACCCAAAAACAAGTCACCCCTCCACTTT. Using reference TRBV11-2 and TRBJ1-6 for the parts outside the CDR3, the full variable domain is EAGVAQSPRYKIIEKRQSVAFWCNPISGHATLYWYQQILGQGPKLLIQFQNNGVVDDSQLPKDRFSAERLKGVDSTLKIQPAKLEDSAVYLCASSQPKNKSPLHFGNGTRLTVT.

In this sample, this clonotype turned up many times. The chain employs TRBV7-3 and TRBJ2-3; D gene ambiguous. The CDR3 is 13 residues long. Trimming left V 2 bases short and J 2 bases short, with 5 bases between. Germline V CDR1 and CDR2: SGHTA, FQGTGA. The CDR3 here is CASSLATTDTQYF. The CDR3 DNA sequence: TGTGCCAGCAGCTTAGCCACCACAGATACGCAGTATTTT.

This clonotype was picked up a small number of times. The chain carries TRBV10-1 and TRBJ1-3; 7 bases fit TRBD1. The germline gives CDR1 WNHNN, CDR2 SYGVQD (reference sequence). V shed 2 bases and J 1 base; nucleotides not matched to a gene: 5. CDR3 length: 16 residues. CDR3 in DNA: TGCGCCAGCAGTGAGGGTGACAGGGAATCTGGAAACACCATATATTTT. It yields the protein CASSEGDRESGNTIYF.

This rearrangement joins TRBV5-1 to TRBJ1-1; the match to TRBD1 covers 7 bases. The germline CDR1 and CDR2 sequences are SGHRS and YFSETQ. The CDR3 loop spans 15 amino acids. J gave up 4 bases and V 4 bases, and 10 bases lay outside the gene matches. CDR3 in amino acids: CASSRTGDSGTEAFF. For the CDR3, the DNA is TGCGCCAGCAGCCGAACTGGGGACAGCGGCACTGAAGCTTTCTTT.

The CDR3 loop reads CASSQSGGGDSPLHF. The CDR3 DNA reads TGTGCCAGCAGCCAATCCGGGGGCGGCGATTCACCCCTCCACTTT. V is TRBV7-9 and J is TRBJ1-6; D might be TRBD1 (6 bases). V lost 5 bases, J lost 8 bases, and 16 bases lay in between. CDR3 size: 15 residues. Germline V lookup: CDR1 SEHNR, CDR2 FQNEAQ (reference sequence). The full variable domain, with the rest looked up from reference TRBV7-9 and TRBJ1-6, is DTGVSQNPRHKITKRGQNVTFRCDPISEHNRLYWYRQTLGQGPEFLTYFQNEAQLEKSRLLSDRFSAERPKGSFSTLEIQRTEQGDSAMYLCASSQSGGGDSPLHFGNGTRLTVT.

The rearrangement links TRBV10-3 to TRBJ1-1; TRBD1 matches at 7 bases. The CDR3 spans 14 residues. Trimming cost V 6 bases and J 4 bases; bases outside gene matches: 8. Germline loops: CDR1 ENHRY, CDR2 SYGVKD. Here the CDR3 reads CAISRQGGGTEAFF. The CDR3 DNA reads as TGTGCCATCAGCAGACAGGGAGGTGGCACTGAAGCTTTCTTT.

This clonotype is medium-sized within its sample. The chain employs TRBV4-2 and TRBJ2-2; 7 bases fit TRBD2. Germline V gene lookup returns CDR1 LGHNA and CDR2 YNFKEQ. CDR3 length equals 15 residues. Trimming removed 4 bases from V and 5 bases from J; junction bases left unmatched: 7. The CDR3 protein is CASSRRAGETGELFF. CDR3 bases: TGTGCCAGCAGCCGGAGGGCGGGGGAGACCGGGGAGCTGTTTTTT.

Worth noting for this clonotype: One junction end does not reproduce the germline sequence, and a read error may be involved. The rearrangement joins TRBV4-1 to TRBJ2-2, with 7 nucleotides matching TRBD1. The CDR3 is 16 amino acids. CDR1 MGHRA and CDR2 YSYEKL come from the germline V gene. This CDR3 is CASNQGQASENGELFF. In nucleotides, the CDR3 is TGCGCCAGCAACCAAGGACAGGCTTCTGAGAACGGGGAGCTGTTTTTT.

Only a few counts were recorded for this clonotype. The chain is built from TRBV7-9 and TRBJ1-4, with D hard to call. This CDR3 comprises 14 residues. Germline loops: CDR1 SEHNR, CDR2 FQNEAQ (reference sequence). Trimming took 4 bases from V and 5 from J, leaving 11 bases between them. CDR3 coding DNA: TGTGCCAGCAGCTCACACGACCAAAATGAAAAACTGTTTTTT. Its translation: CASSSHDQNEKLFF. Looking up the rest from reference TRBV7-9 and TRBJ1-4 gives the full variable domain: DTGVSQNPRHKITKRGQNVTFRCDPISEHNRLYWYRQTLGQGPEFLTYFQNEAQLEKSRLLSDRFSAERPKGSFSTLEIQRTEQGDSAMYLCASSSHDQNEKLFFGSGTQLSVL.

V gene TRBV9 combines with J gene TRBJ1-1, with 12 bases matching TRBD1. The CDR3 runs 15 residues. The J segment lost 8 bases and the V segment lost 0 bases, leaving 5 bases of the junction unmatched. CDR1 and CDR2 (germline): SGDLS, YYNGEE. CDR3 in DNA: TGTGCCAGCAGCGTAGAGGGACAGGGGGCGAGGGAAGCTTTCTTT. Its translation: CASSVEGQGAREAFF. Using reference TRBV9 and TRBJ1-1 for the parts outside the CDR3, the full variable domain is DSGVTQTPKHLITATGQRVTLRCSPRSGDLSVYWYQQSLDQGLQFLIQYYNGEERAKGNILERFSAQQFPDLHSELNLSSLELGDSALYFCASSVEGQGAREAFFGQGTRLTVV.

Remarks on this clonotype: A much larger clone differs by one base, so this may be a read error. The chain is built from TRBV9 and TRBJ1-6, with a possible D match to TRBD1 (6 bases). Per germline, CDR1 SGDLS and CDR2 YYNGEE. Trimming stripped 4 bases from V and 8 bases from J, with 7 bases between. The CDR3 has 12 amino acids. CDR3 residues: CASSRTDSPLHF. The CDR3 bases are TGTGCCAGCAGCAGGACAGATTCACCCCTCCACTTT.

This chain uses TRBV6-5 with TRBJ1-2, with 8 bases that match TRBD1. Germline lookup yields CDR1 MNHEY and CDR2 SVGAGI. The CDR3 is made up of 15 amino acids. The trim removed 1 base at V and 6 bases at J, leaving 7 bases unmatched. CDR3 in DNA: TGTGCCAGCAGTTACTTCCAGGGGGCCTTAAATGGCTACACCTTC. It codes for CASSYFQGALNGYTF.

This clonotype was seen only a few times. The rearrangement links TRBV20-1 to TRBJ2-3; 8 bases are a match to TRBD2. V lost 1 base, J lost 2 bases, and 17 bases stayed unmatched. CDR1 is DFQATT, CDR2 SNEGSKA, per germline (reference sequence). The CDR3 is made up of 19 amino acids. The CDR3 is CSARVFRGLAGPVTDTQYF. DNA for the CDR3: TGCAGTGCTAGAGTATTTAGGGGTTTAGCGGGACCTGTCACAGATACGCAGTATTTT.

Note on this clonotype: The missing conserved phenylalanine or tryptophan at the end of this CDR3 makes a read error likely. The chain is built from TRBV5-1 and TRBJ2-2; D is uncertain. V lost 0 bases and J lost 6, with 6 bases in between. Germline V gives CDR1 SGHRS, CDR2 YFSETQ. This CDR3 spans 13 amino acids. The CDR3 sequence is CASSLDVAGELFS. The DNA of the CDR3 is TGCGCCAGCAGCTTGGACGTCGCCGGGGAGCTGTTTTCT.

This clonotype was detected a few times. CDR3 sequence: CASSQAGTSGRNTQYF. The CDR3 coding sequence is TGCGCCAGCAGCCAGGCTGGGACTAGCGGGAGAAATACGCAGTATTTT. The rearrangement joins TRBV4-1 to TRBJ2-3, with 14 bases identical to TRBD2. In germline, CDR1 is MGHRA, CDR2 YSYEKL. V trimming: 3 bases; J trimming: 7 bases; junction bases outside the gene matches: 6. CDR3 size: 16 residues.

This clonotype was seen more than once but under ten times. The rearrangement joins TRBV12-3 or TRBV12-4 to TRBJ2-7, with a weak D call TRBD2 (6 bases). The V end lost 8 bases, the J end lost 0 bases, and 11 bases lay between the germline ends. The CDR3 has 13 residues. CDR3 nucleotides: TGTGCCAGCGGGGGGAGTAGCTCCTACGAGCAGTACTTC. Its translation: CASGGSSSYEQYF.